This is a list of T cell receptor beta chains from one sample in a study of blood T cells in healthy people across ages. TCRdb ran MiXCR on the 5' RACE reads and lists one entry per CDR3 protein. The profile covers some 1.8 million distinct CDR3 sequences, with approximately 39% appearing a single time and 23% taken by the ten largest. The material sequenced was blood. All receptors come from a human donor in good health. Both conserved end residues are part of each CDR3. The order of the fields is CDR3 protein, CDR3 DNA, D gene, V gene, clone size, J gene. The D gene is left open where the match is weak. The size field is filled for only some rows; it gives once, few, many or a size class.

CDR3: CASSQVTYYEQYF; DNA: TGTGCCAGCAGCCAAGTGACCTACTACGAGCAGTACTTC; D: .; V: TRBV4-2; size: many; J: TRBJ2-7
CDR3: CSASSRDFFYEQFF; DNA: TGCAGTGCTAGTTCGAGAGACTTTTTCTACGAGCAGTTCTTC; D: .; V: TRBV20-1; size: .; J: TRBJ2-1
CDR3: CASGQPQYRGPYNEQFF; DNA: TGCGCCAGCGGCCAACCCCAATACAGGGGACCCTACAATGAGCAGTTCTTC; D: TRBD1; V: TRBV4-1; size: .; J: TRBJ2-1
CDR3: CSAETWTEGTEAFF; DNA: TGCAGCGCCGAAACCTGGACCGAGGGCACTGAAGCTTTCTTT; D: .; V: TRBV29-1; size: .; J: TRBJ1-1
CDR3: CASSLGLEGLPYEQYF; DNA: TGTGCCAGCAGCTTAGGATTGGAAGGTCTTCCCTACGAGCAGTACTTC; D: .; V: TRBV7-3; size: .; J: TRBJ2-7
CDR3: CATLDNNYGYTF; DNA: TGTGCCACCCTGGACAATAACTATGGCTACACCTTC; D: .; V: TRBV28; size: few; J: TRBJ1-2
CDR3: CSARLPWGLLKETQYF; DNA: TGCAGTGCTAGATTACCGTGGGGTCTCCTCAAAGAGACCCAGTACTTC; D: .; V: TRBV20-1; size: few; J: TRBJ2-5
CDR3: CASSELQGGTGTQYF; DNA: TGTGCCAGCAGTGAGTTACAGGGAGGCACAGGTACGCAGTATTTT; D: .; V: TRBV6-1; size: .; J: TRBJ2-3
CDR3: CASRAKSGYEQYF; DNA: TGTGCCAGCAGAGCTAAGTCCGGTTACGAGCAGTACTTC; D: .; V: TRBV6-6; size: few; J: TRBJ2-7
CDR3: CASSPGLAGGEGETQYF; DNA: TGCGCCAGCAGCCCCGGACTAGCGGGGGGTGAGGGAGAGACCCAGTACTTC; D: TRBD2; V: TRBV5-1; size: few; J: TRBJ2-5
CDR3: CASSQVIRGGYGYTF; DNA: TGCGCCAGCAGCCAAGTTATACGAGGGGGCTATGGCTACACCTTC; D: .; V: TRBV4-3; size: few; J: TRBJ1-2
CDR3: CASSWPTVYGYTF; DNA: TGTGCCAGCAGTTGGCCTACCGTTTATGGCTACACCTTC; D: .; V: TRBV28; size: .; J: TRBJ1-2
CDR3: CASSLFPASSSGANVLTF; DNA: TGCGCCAGCAGCTTGTTTCCAGCGTCGAGCTCTGGGGCCAACGTCCTGACTTTC; D: .; V: TRBV5-1; size: .; J: TRBJ2-6
CDR3: CSVAPSGRSYQETQYF; DNA: TGCAGCGTTGCGCCTAGCGGGAGATCGTACCAAGAGACCCAGTACTTC; D: TRBD2; V: TRBV29-1; size: few; J: TRBJ2-5
CDR3: CASSPSGGSDYEQYF; DNA: TGTGCCAGCAGCCCATCAGGGGGCTCGGACTACGAGCAGTACTTC; D: TRBD1; V: TRBV7-8; size: .; J: TRBJ2-7
CDR3: CASSLGPGQGYEQYF; DNA: TGTGCTAGCAGCTTGGGACCGGGACAGGGTTACGAGCAGTACTTC; D: TRBD1; V: TRBV7-7; size: few; J: TRBJ2-7
CDR3: CASSLAGSGDEQYF; DNA: TGCGCCAGCAGCTTGGCAGGGAGCGGCGACGAGCAGTACTTC; D: .; V: TRBV5-1; size: .; J: TRBJ2-7
CDR3: CASSPHDRFTEAFF; DNA: TGTGCCAGCAGTCCTCACGACAGGTTCACTGAAGCTTTCTTT; D: .; V: TRBV6-1; size: .; J: TRBJ1-1
CDR3: CSARDPRTVTGELFF; DNA: TGCAGTGCTAGAGACCCTCGGACAGTGACCGGGGAGCTGTTTTTT; D: .; V: TRBV20-1; size: .; J: TRBJ2-2